This record concerns one TCR beta chain sequence. What it recognizes is unknown. These data belong to a study of cytomegalovirus exposure and HLA in healthy donors. The study ran its PCR with 60 Vbeta and 13 Jbeta primers. The protocol was immunoSEQ multiplex PCR, while the TCRdb copy is restricted to in-frame clones and leaves out a portion. The sample records 100,000 or so clones, 75% to 85% being singletons. The CDR3 consists of 15 residues. From germline, CDR1 is SGHTA and CDR2 FQGTGA. Unmatched junction bases numbered 10, after V lost 5 bases and J lost 5 bases. Study-level results: A later analysis linked a missense variant in DCLRE1C to the trimming of TCR beta V and J genes.

The source is a man between 18 and 35 years old in good health and CMV-seronegative. The specimen was PBMCs. The chain carries TRBV7-3 and TRBJ2-3; TRBD2 matches 7 bases. This CDR3 reads CASSLPLGGGDTQYF. The DNA for the CDR3 is TGTGCCAGCAGCCTACCCCTGGGGGGGGGAGATACGCAGTATTTT.